This TCR beta chain was sequenced during a study of T-cell reconstitution after alpha-beta-depleted transplantation in children listed by TCRdb under 2016. Study-level background: The study quantitatively tracked T-cell immune reconstitution after TCRalphabeta/CD19-depleted allogeneic hematopoietic cell transplantation in children using TCR repertoire profiling.

Beyond this particular receptor, the publication reports: In some patients, the high TCRbeta diversity seen at day 60 was put down to recipient T cells and intrathymic progenitors that had survived conditioning. The apparently early recovery of alphabetaT-cell counts about two months after transplant reportedly depended on only several hundred rapidly expanded clones that came from non-depleted graft cells. Hyperexpanded clone frequencies declined over subsequent months; after one year, T-cell counts and TCRbeta diversity were mostly attributed to newly produced T cells.

Points on this clonotype: It lacks a known antigen. No base qualities exist here, and no much larger clone lies one base off it.

Library preparation employed PCR. Sequencing instrument: Illumina HiSeq 2500. To normalize quantification of the TCRbeta repertoire, the TCR libraries were built with molecular barcoding that relied on unique molecular identifiers. The public reads were quality trimmed at Q25 with fastp and then assembled into clones with MiXCR by TCRdb, keeping productive beta chains. Rows with a matching CDR3 protein are joined into one entry that keeps the most common DNA and genes. This sample gives 540,000 or so distinct CDR3 sequences in total; about 23% of them show up just once. 12% to 15% of the sample is held by the ten biggest clonotypes. This specimen's treatment or condition label, interpreted: allogeneic hematopoietic cell transplantation with graft depleted of TCRalphabeta T cells and CD19 B cells. The children who served as transplant recipients had been given grafts of TCRalphabeta/CD19-depleted allogeneic hematopoietic cells.

For CDR1 and CDR2, the germline V gene (reference sequence) lists SGHKS and YYEKEE. Trimming accounts for 7 bases at V and 7 bases at J, while the number of junction bases matched to no gene is 5. There are 14 amino acids in the CDR3, from cysteine to phenylalanine inclusive. Just the 42-base CDR3 DNA is kept, in frame starting at base 1. This material consisted of PBMCs, mostly from graft donor cells, taken 360 days after TCRalphabeta/CD19-depleted stem cell transplant. This clonotype was obtained from a boy under two years old who had a stem cell transplant for acute myeloid leukemia, so the T cells may come from the graft donor. Recombination joined TRBV5-5 with TRBJ1-6; 10 central nucleotides agree with TRBD1. The CDR3 sequence is CASGRGQGNSPLHF. The DNA is TGTGCCAGCGGCCGGGGACAGGGGAATTCACCCCTCCACTTT.